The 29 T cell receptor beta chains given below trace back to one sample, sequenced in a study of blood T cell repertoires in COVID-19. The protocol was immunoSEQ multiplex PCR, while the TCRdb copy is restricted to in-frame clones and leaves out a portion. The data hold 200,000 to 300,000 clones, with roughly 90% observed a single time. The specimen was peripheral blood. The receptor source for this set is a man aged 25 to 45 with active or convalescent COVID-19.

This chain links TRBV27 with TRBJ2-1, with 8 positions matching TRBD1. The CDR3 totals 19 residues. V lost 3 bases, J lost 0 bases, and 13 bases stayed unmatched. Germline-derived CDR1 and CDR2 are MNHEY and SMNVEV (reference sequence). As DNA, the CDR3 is TGTGCCAGCAGTTTCCCTACCCGGGACAGGCTAAGCTCCTACAATGAGCAGTTCTTC. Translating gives CASSFPTRDRLSSYNEQFF.

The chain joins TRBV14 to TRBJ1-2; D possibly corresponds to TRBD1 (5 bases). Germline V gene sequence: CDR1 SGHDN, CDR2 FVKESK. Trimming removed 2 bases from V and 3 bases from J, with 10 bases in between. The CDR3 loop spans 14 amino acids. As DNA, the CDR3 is TGTGCCAGCAGCCAACGAGACAGATACTATGGCTACACCTTC. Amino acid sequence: CASSQRDRYYGYTF.

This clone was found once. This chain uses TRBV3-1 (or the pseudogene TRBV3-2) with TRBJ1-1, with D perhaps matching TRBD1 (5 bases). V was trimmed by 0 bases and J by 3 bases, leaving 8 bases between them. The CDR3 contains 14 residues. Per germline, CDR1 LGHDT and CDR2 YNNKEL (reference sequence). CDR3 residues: CASSQEGVYTEAFF. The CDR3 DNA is TGTGCCAGCAGCCAAGAAGGGGTGTACACTGAAGCTTTCTTT.

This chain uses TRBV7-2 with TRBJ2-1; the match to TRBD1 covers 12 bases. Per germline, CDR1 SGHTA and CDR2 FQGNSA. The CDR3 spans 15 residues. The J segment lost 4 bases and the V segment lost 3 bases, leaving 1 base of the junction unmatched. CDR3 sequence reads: CASSLGQGAYNEQFF. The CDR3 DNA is TGTGCCAGCAGCTTGGGACAGGGGGCGTACAATGAGCAGTTCTTC.

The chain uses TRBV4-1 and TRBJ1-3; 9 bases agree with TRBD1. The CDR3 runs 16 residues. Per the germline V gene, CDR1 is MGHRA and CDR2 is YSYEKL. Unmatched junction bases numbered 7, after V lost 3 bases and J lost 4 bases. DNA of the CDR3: TGCGCCAGCAGCCAGGGGGACAGGGCGAACGGAAACACCATATATTTT. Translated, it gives CASSQGDRANGNTIYF.

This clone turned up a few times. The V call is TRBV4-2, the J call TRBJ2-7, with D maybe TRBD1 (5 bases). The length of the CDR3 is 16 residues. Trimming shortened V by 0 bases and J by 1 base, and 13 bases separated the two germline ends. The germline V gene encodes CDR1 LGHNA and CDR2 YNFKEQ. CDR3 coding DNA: TGTGCCAGCAGCCAAGATCCCCAGGGATTTTCCTACGAGCAGTACTTC. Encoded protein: CASSQDPQGFSYEQYF.

CDR3 sequence: CASSDRGGLAGGDEQFF. CDR3 nucleotides: TGCGCCAGCAGTGATCGGGGCGGACTAGCGGGGGGCGATGAGCAGTTCTTC. The chain links TRBV10-2 to TRBJ2-1; 14 nucleotides line up with TRBD2. CDR3 length: 17 amino acids. CDR1 and CDR2 from the germline V gene are WSHSY and SAAADI. V lost 3 bases, J lost 8 bases, and 9 bases stayed unmatched.

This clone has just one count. This CDR3 is CSVHKTGGNTEAFF. In DNA form, the CDR3 reads TGCAGCGTTCACAAGACAGGAGGGAACACTGAAGCTTTCTTT. The chain combines TRBV29-1 with TRBJ1-1; TRBD1 might be the D (6 bases). Germline CDR1 is SQVTM and CDR2 is ANQGSEA. This CDR3 has 14 residues. With 5 bases removed from V and 1 base from J, the gap between germline ends came to 14 bases.

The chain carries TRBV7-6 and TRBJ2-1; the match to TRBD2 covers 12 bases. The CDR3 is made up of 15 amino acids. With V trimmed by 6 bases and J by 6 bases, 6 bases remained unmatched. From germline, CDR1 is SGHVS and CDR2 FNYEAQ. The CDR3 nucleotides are TGTGCCAGCAGTTTACTAGCGGGGGGATCCAATGAGCAGTTCTTC. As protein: CASSLLAGGSNEQFF.

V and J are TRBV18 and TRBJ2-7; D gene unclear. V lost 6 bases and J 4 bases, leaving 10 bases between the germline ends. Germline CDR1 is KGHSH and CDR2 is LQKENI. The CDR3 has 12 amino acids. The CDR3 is CASSPIGYEQYF. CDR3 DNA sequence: TGTGCCAGCTCCCCGATCGGGTACGAGCAGTACTTC.

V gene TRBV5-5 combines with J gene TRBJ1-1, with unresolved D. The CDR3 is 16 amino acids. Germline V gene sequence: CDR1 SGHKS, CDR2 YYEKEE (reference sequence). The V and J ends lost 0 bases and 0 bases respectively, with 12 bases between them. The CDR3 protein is CASSLVATMVNTEAFF. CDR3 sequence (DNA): TGTGCCAGCAGCTTGGTGGCCACGATGGTGAACACTGAAGCTTTCTTT.

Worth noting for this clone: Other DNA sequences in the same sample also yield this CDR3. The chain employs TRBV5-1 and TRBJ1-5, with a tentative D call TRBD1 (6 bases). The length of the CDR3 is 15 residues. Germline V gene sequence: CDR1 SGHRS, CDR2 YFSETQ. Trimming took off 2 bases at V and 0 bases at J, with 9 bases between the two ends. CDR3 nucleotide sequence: TGCGCCAGCAGCTTAACAGGGTATAGCAATCAGCCCCAGCATTTT. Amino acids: CASSLTGYSNQPQHF.

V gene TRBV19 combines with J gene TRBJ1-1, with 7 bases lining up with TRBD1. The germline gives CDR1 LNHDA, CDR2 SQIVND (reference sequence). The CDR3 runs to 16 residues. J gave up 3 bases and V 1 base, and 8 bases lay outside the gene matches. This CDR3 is CASSIALQGEDTEAFF. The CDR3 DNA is TGTGCCAGTAGTATAGCCCTTCAGGGGGAGGACACTGAAGCTTTCTTT.

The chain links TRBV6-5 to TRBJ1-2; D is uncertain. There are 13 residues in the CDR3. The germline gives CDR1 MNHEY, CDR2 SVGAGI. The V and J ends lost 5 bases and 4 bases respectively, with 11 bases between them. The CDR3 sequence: CASSPAGGYGYTF. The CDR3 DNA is TGTGCCAGCAGTCCCGCGGGAGGCTATGGCTACACCTTC.

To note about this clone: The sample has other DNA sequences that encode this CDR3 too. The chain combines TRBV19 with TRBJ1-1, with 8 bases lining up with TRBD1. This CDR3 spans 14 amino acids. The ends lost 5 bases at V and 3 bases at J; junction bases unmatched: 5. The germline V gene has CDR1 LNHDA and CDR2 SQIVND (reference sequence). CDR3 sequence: CASSRGQGDTEAFF. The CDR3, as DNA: TGTGCCAGTAGTCGAGGACAGGGCGACACTGAAGCTTTCTTT.

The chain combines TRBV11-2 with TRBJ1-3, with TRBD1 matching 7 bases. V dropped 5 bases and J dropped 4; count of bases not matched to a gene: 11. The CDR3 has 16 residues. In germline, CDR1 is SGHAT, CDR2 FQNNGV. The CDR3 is CASSPQQGSQGNTIYF. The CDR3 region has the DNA TGTGCCAGCAGCCCACAACAGGGGTCCCAAGGAAACACCATATATTTT.

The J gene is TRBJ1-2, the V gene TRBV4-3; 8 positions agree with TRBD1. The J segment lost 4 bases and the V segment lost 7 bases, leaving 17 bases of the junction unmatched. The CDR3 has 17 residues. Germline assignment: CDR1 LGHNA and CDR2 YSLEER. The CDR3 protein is CASNRNVGQDIAYGYTF. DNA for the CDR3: TGCGCCAGCAACCGCAATGTGGGACAGGATATCGCCTATGGCTACACCTTC.

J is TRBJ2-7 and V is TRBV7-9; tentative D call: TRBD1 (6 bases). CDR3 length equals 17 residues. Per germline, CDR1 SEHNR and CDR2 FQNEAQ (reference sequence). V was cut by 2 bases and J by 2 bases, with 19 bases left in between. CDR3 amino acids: CASSLTPRDIITYEQYF. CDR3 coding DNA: TGTGCCAGCAGCTTAACGCCCCGGGACATAATAACCTACGAGCAGTACTTC.

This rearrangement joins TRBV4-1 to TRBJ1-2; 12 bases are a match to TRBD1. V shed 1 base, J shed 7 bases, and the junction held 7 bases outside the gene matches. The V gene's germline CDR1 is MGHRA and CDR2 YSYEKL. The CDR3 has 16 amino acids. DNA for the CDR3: TGCGCCAGCAGCCAAGTGAGCCTGGGACAGGGGGCTGGCTACACCTTC. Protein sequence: CASSQVSLGQGAGYTF.

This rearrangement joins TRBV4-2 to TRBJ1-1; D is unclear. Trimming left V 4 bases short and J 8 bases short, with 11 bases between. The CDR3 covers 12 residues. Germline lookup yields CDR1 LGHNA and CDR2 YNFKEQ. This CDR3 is CASSLTTAEAFF. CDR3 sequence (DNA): TGTGCCAGCAGCCTGACAACGGCAGAAGCTTTCTTT.

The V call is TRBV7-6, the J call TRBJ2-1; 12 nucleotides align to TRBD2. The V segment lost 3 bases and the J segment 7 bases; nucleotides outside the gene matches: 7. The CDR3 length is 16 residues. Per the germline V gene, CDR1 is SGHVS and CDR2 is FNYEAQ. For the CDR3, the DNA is TGTGCCAGCAGCTTGGCTCTAGCGGGGGGGTGGAATGAGCAGTTCTTC. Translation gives CASSLALAGGWNEQFF.

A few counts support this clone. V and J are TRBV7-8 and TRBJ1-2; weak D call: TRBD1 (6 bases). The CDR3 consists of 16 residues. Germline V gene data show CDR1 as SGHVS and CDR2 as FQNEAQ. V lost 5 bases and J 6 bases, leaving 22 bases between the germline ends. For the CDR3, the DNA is TGTGCCAGCAGCCCTTCCCCCAGGGGATATTTCGATGGCTACACCTTC. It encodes CASSPSPRGYFDGYTF.

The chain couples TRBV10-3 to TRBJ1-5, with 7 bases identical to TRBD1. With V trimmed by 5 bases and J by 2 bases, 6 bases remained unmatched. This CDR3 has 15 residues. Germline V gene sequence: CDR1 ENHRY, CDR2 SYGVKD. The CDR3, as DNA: TGTGCCATCAGTATTTCCGGGACAGGCAATCAGCCCCAGCATTTT. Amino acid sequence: CAISISGTGNQPQHF.

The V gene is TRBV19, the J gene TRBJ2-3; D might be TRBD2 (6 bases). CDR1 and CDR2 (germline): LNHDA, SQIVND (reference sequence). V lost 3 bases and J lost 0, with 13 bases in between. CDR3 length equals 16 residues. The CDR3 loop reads CASSIPGAGSTDTQYF. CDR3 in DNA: TGTGCCAGTAGTATCCCCGGAGCGGGTAGCACAGATACGCAGTATTTT.

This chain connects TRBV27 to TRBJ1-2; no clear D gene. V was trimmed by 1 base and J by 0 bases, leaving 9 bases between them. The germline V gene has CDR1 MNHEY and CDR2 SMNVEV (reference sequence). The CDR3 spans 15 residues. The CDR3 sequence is CASSLFGGSNYGYTF. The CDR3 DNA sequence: TGTGCCAGCAGTTTATTCGGCGGATCTAACTATGGCTACACCTTC.

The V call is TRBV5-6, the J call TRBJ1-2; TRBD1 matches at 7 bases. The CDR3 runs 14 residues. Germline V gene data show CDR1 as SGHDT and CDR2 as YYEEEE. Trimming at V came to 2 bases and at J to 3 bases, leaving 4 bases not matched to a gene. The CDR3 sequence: CASSFTGTDYGYTF. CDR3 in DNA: TGTGCCAGCAGCTTCACCGGGACAGACTATGGCTACACCTTC.

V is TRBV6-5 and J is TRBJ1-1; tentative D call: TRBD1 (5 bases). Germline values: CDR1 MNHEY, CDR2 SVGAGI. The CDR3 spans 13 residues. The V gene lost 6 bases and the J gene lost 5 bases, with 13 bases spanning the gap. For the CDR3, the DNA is TGTGCCAGCAGCGCGGGGACGGGAACTGAAGCTTTCTTT. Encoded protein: CASSAGTGTEAFF.

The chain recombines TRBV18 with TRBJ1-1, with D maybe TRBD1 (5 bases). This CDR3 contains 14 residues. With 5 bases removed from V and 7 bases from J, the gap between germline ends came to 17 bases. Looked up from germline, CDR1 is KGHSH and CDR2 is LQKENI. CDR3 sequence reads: CASSSRGGEVEAFF. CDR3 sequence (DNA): TGTGCCAGCTCATCCCGCGGGGGGGAGGTTGAAGCTTTCTTT.

The DNA of the CDR3 is TGCAGCGTTATTATAAGCACCGCCTACGAGCAGTACTTC. This encodes CSVIISTAYEQYF. V gene TRBV29-1 combines with J gene TRBJ2-7, with unresolved D. This CDR3 comprises 13 residues. V lost 5 bases and J 2 bases, leaving 13 bases between the germline ends. Per the germline V gene, CDR1 is SQVTM and CDR2 is ANQGSEA.